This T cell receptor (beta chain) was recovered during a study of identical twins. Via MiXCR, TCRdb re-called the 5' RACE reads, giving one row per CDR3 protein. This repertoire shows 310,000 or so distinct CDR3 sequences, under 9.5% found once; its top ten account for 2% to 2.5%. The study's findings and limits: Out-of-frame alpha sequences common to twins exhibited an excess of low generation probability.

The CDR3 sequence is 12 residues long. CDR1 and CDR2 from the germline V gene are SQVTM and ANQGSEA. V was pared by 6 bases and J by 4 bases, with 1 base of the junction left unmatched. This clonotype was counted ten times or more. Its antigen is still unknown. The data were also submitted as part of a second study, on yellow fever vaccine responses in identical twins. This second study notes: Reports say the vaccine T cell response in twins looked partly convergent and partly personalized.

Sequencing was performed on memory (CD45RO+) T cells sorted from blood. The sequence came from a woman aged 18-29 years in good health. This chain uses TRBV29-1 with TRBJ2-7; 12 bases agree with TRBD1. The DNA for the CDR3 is TGCAGCGTGGGACAGGGGGCTTACGAGCAGTACTTC. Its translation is CSVGQGAYEQYF.